This TCR beta chain was recovered during a study of T cells in Graves' hyperthyroidism and ophthalmopathy. Individuals with ophthalmopathy presented a Clinical Activity Score of at least 3, a NOSPECS grade of at least 4 and a duration under 3 months. Each diagnosis was grounded in clinical symptoms, serum thyroxine and TRAb, thyroid ultrasound, and orbital computed tomography. PBMCs stemmed from approximately 10 ml fresh peripheral blood. TCR beta CDR3 regions were amplified from RNA. RT-PCR in the first round (using the HTBI primer set) targeted the TCR CDR3. Each CDR3 protein is one row after TCRdb ran MiXCR on the multiplex PCR reads. The table lists under 250,000 distinct CDR3 sequences, around 26% of them singletons. The receptor was isolated from a woman aged 40 to 50 with Graves' ophthalmopathy. Material: blood.

DNA for the CDR3: TGTGCCAGCAGTCCAATCCCGGGACAGGGAGCGTCGAATCAGCCCCAGCATTTT. It codes for CASSPIPGQGASNQPQHF. The chain carries TRBV6-2 or TRBV6-3 and TRBJ1-5; the match to TRBD1 covers 9 bases. Germline-derived CDR1 and CDR2 are MNHEY and SVGEGT. After removal of 5 bases from V and 4 bases from J, the junction contained 15 bases not matched to a gene. There are 18 residues in the CDR3.